This T cell receptor (beta chain) was found in a study of CD4 T cells in relation to SARS-CoV-2 and coronaviruses. About the research overall: After 10 to 11 days of antigen culture, PBMC TCR beta CDR3s were sequenced. Regarding the study as a whole: Around 60% of donors had memory CD4+ clonotypes crossrecognizing SARS-CoV-2 and common cold coronavirus spike.

Comment on this clone: Its target is not known.

CD4+ T cells from unexposed donors were obtained before the COVID-19 pandemic (2011-2018). CD4+ T cells were isolated from the cells after about nine days of culture. As cell numbers allowed, unexposed-donor CD4+ T cells faced SARS-CoV-2 S/N and four cold-coronavirus spikes. The CDR3 is made up of 14 amino acids. V was cut by 3 bases and J by 4 bases, with 11 bases left in between. Germline CDR1 SGHVS, CDR2 FQNEAQ. The data were produced by immunoSEQ multiplex PCR, yet TCRdb's version contains in-frame clones alone and is incomplete. The profile shows around 11,000 clones, roughly 82% of them singletons.

What was sequenced was CD4+ T cells from PBMCs, cultured in vitro. V and J are TRBV7-8 and TRBJ2-3; D remains unclear. The TCR originated in a human donor in good health. CDR3 coding DNA: TGTGCCAGCAGCTTCCAACTTACCTCAGATACGCAGTATTTT. Encoded protein: CASSFQLTSDTQYF.